The 19 T cell receptor beta chains presented below share a single source sample, sequenced in a study of monozygotic twins with inflammatory bowel disease. TCRdb re-analyzed the 5' RACE reads; it lists each CDR3 protein once, without DNA. Its listing shows a few hundred thousand distinct CDR3 sequences. Material: blood. These TCRs come from a human donor with ulcerative colitis or Crohn's disease, or a healthy co-twin of an affected twin (not recorded which).

CDR3 amino acids: CASSLEGQVAEQFF. The genes are TRBV4-3 and TRBJ2-1; the D gene TCRdb calls, TRBD1, cannot be checked with no DNA. The CDR3 extends over 14 amino acids. Germline V gives CDR1 LGHNA, CDR2 YSLEER.

The chain uses TRBV19 and TRBJ2-5; absent DNA, TCRdb's TRBD1 call cannot be checked. Germline CDR1 is LNHDA and CDR2 is SQIVND (reference sequence). The CDR3 length is 15 residues. CDR3 region: CASSIDLAGLGTQYF.

The CDR3 here is CASSLGVGGQETQYF. The chain has TRBV12-3 or TRBV12-4 and TRBJ2-5; TCRdb returns TRBD1, unconfirmable since there is no DNA. The length of the CDR3 is 15 residues.

The chain recombines TRBV27 with TRBJ1-6; with no DNA, the TCRdb D assignment of TRBD1 cannot be verified. CDR3 size: 17 residues. Germline V CDR1 and CDR2: MNHEY, SMNVEV (reference sequence). The CDR3 protein is CASSLLSPGAGNSPLHF.

The chain is built from TRBV12-3 or TRBV12-4 and TRBJ2-7. This CDR3 is 12 amino acids long. The CDR3 sequence: CASSHLSYEQYF.

The chain uses TRBV18 and TRBJ2-7; no DNA is available, so the TRBD1 call from TCRdb remains unchecked. CDR1 and CDR2 from the germline V gene are KGHSH and LQKENI. The CDR3 is 14 residues long. The CDR3 reads CASSPPGGRYEQYF.

The V call is TRBV7-2, the J call TRBJ1-3. CDR3 length: 16 residues. The germline V gene encodes CDR1 SGHTA and CDR2 FQGNSA. CDR3 region: CASSLVAGRSGNTIYF.

The rearrangement joins TRBV7-2 to TRBJ1-1; TCRdb's D call, TRBD1, is unchecked because there is no DNA. From germline, CDR1 is SGHTA and CDR2 FQGNSA. The CDR3 extends over 13 amino acids. The CDR3 region is CASSLTGLTETFF.

This CDR3 reads CAIRRDREATEAFF. The V and J genes are TRBV10-3 and TRBJ1-1; TCRdb proposes TRBD1, but this gene call is untestable without DNA. The CDR3 has 14 residues. Germline V CDR1 and CDR2: ENHRY, SYGVKD.

The rearrangement links TRBV19 to TRBJ1-5; TCRdb reports TRBD1, a call that lacks DNA to check it against. This CDR3 is built from 16 residues. CDR1 LNHDA and CDR2 SQIVND come from the germline V gene (reference sequence). The CDR3 protein is CASSGGTAGGNQPQHF. The full variable domain, rest sourced from reference TRBV19 and TRBJ1-5, is DGGITQSPKYLFRKEGQNVTLSCEQNLNHDAMYWYRQDPGQGLRLIYYSQIVNDFQKGDIAEGYSVSREKKESFPLTVTSAQKNPTAFYLCASSGGTAGGNQPQHFGDGTRLSIL.

The chain carries TRBV3-1 and TRBJ2-1; there is no DNA to check the TCRdb D call of TRBD2. The CDR3 covers 15 residues. Per germline, CDR1 LGHDT and CDR2 YNNKEL (reference sequence). CDR3 region: CASSQVGRGGHSQFF.

The chain uses TRBV4-2 and TRBJ2-5; TCRdb indicates TRBD1, and absent DNA this call remains unverified. The CDR3 consists of 15 residues. Germline-derived CDR1 and CDR2 are LGHNA and YNFKEQ. The CDR3 spells CASSRAYGAVETQYF.

V usage is TRBV7-2 and J usage is TRBJ2-1. Germline V gene data show CDR1 as SGHTA and CDR2 as FQGNSA. This CDR3 spans 14 amino acids. The CDR3 sequence: CASSLVIIMNEQFF.

The J gene is TRBJ2-7, the V gene TRBV6-1; the TCRdb D gene call, TRBD2, has no DNA to confirm it. Germline V gene data show CDR1 as MNHNS and CDR2 as SASEGT. The CDR3 sequence is 15 residues long. CDR3 in amino acids: CASSLTSGPTYEQYF.

The genes are TRBV13 and TRBJ1-2; as DNA is missing, the TRBD1 call by TCRdb cannot be tested. In germline, CDR1 is PRHDT, CDR2 FYEKMQ (reference sequence). The CDR3 totals 15 residues. CDR3 sequence reads: CASSLAPGKGYGYTF.

The CDR3 protein is CSAKDRGPRTEAFF. The rearrangement links TRBV20-1 to TRBJ1-1; TCRdb's D gene call, TRBD1, goes unchecked for lack of DNA. Germline V gene sequence: CDR1 DFQATT, CDR2 SNEGSKA (reference sequence). This CDR3 region has 14 residues.

The genes are TRBV10-3 and TRBJ2-3; the TCRdb D gene call, TRBD1, has no DNA to confirm it. The CDR3 has 13 residues. Germline V CDR1 and CDR2: ENHRY, SYGVKD. CDR3 amino acids: CAMGRGATDTQYF.

The chain uses TRBV12-3 or TRBV12-4 and TRBJ1-2; TCRdb proposes TRBD1, but this gene call is untestable without DNA. The CDR3 is 13 amino acids. Here the CDR3 reads CASRLTGVYGYTF.

The gene calls are TRBV12-3 or TRBV12-4 and TRBJ1-5. This CDR3 comprises 16 residues. The CDR3 sequence is CASSLGATLGNQPQHF.